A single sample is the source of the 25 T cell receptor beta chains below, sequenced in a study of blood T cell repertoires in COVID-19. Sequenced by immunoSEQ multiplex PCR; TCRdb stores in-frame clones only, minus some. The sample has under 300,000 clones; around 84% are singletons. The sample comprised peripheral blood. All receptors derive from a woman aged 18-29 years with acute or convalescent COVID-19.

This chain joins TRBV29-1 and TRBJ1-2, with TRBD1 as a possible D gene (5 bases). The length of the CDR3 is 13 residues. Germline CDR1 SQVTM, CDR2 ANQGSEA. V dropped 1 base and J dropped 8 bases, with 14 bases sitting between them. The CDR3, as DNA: TGCAGCGTTGAAGTGGGAGGGGCCGGGGGCTACACCTTC. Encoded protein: CSVEVGGAGGYTF.

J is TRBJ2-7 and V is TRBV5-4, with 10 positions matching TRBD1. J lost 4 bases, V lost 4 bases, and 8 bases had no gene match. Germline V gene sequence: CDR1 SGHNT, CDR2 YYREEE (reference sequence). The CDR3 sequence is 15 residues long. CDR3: CASSVRDRGLYEQYF. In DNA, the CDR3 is TGTGCCAGCAGCGTCCGGGACAGGGGACTTTACGAGCAGTACTTC.

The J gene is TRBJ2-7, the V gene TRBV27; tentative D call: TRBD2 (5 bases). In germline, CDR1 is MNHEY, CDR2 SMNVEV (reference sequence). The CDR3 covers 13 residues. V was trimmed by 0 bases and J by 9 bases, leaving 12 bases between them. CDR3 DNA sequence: TGTGCCAGCAGTTTATCGCCCGCCCGGGGGCAGTACTTC. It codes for CASSLSPARGQYF.

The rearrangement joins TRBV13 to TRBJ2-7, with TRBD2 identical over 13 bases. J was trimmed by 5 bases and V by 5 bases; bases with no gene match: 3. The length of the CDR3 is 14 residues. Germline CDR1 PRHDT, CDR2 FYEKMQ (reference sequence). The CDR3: CASSGGLAGNEQYF. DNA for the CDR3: TGTGCCAGCAGCGGGGGACTAGCGGGAAACGAGCAGTACTTC. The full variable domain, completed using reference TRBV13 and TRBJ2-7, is AAGVIQSPRHLIKEKRETATLKCYPIPRHDTVYWYQQGPGQDPQFLISFYEKMQSDKGSIPDRFSAQQFSDYHSELNMSSLELGDSALYFCASSGGLAGNEQYFGPGTRLTVT.

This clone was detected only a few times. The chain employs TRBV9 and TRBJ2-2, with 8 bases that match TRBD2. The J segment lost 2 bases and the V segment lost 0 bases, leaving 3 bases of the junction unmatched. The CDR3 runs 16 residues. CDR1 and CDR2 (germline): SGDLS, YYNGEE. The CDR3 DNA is TGTGCCAGCAGCGTAGACGGGAGGGATAACACCGGGGAGCTGTTTTTT. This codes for CASSVDGRDNTGELFF.

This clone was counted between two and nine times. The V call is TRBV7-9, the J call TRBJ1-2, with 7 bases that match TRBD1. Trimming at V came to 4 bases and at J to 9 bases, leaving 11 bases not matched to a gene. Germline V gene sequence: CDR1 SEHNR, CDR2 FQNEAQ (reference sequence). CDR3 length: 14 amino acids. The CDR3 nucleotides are TGTGCCAGCAGCTACACAGACAGGGACATTAGCTACACCTTC. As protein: CASSYTDRDISYTF.

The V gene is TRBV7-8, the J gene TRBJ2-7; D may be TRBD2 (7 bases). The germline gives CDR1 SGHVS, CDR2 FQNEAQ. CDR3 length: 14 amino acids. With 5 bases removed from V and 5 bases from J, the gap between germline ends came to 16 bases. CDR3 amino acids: CASSPRGGRDEQYF. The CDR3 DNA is TGTGCCAGCAGCCCCCGCGGGGGCAGGGACGAGCAGTACTTC.

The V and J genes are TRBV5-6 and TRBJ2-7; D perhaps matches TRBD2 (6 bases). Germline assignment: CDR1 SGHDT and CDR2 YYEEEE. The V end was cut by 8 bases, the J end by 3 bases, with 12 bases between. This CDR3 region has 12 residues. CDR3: CASNRLDYEQYF. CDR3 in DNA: TGTGCCAGTAATAGACTAGACTACGAGCAGTACTTC. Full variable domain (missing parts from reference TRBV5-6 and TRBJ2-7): DAGVTQSPTHLIKTRGQQVTLRCSPKSGHDTVSWYQQALGQGPQFIFQYYEEEERQRGNFPDRFSGHQFPNYSSELNVNALLLGDSALYLCASNRLDYEQYFGPGTRLTVT.

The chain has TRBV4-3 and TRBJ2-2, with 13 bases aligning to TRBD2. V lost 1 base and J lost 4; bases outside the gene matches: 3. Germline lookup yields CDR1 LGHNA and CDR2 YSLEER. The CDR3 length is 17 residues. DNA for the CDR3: TGCGCCAGCAGCCAAGGACTAGCGGGAGGATCCACCGGGGAGCTGTTTTTT. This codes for CASSQGLAGGSTGELFF.

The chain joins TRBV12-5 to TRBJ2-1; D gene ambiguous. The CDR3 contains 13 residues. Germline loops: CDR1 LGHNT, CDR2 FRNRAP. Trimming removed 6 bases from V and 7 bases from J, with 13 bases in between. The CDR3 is CASGLSSNNEQFF. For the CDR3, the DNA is TGTGCTAGTGGCCTCTCTAGTAATAATGAGCAGTTCTTC.

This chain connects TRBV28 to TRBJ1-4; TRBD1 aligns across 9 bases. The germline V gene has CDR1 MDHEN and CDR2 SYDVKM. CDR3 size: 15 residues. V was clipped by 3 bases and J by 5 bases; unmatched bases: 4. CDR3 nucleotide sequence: TGTGCCAGCAGTTTTTCAGGGACAGGGAATGAAAAACTGTTTTTT. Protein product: CASSFSGTGNEKLFF.

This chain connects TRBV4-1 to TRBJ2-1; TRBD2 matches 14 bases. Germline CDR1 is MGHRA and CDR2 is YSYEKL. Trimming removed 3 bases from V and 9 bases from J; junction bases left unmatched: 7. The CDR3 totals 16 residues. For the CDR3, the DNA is TGCGCCAGCAGCCACGGGACTAGCGGGAGTTTGGGTGAGCAGTTCTTC. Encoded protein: CASSHGTSGSLGEQFF.

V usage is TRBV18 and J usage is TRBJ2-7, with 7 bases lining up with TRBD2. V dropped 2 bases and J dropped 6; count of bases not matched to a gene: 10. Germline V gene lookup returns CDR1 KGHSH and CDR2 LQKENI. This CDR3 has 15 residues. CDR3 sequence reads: CASSPIAGDNGEQYF. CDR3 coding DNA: TGTGCCAGCTCACCAATAGCGGGCGACAACGGCGAGCAGTACTTC.

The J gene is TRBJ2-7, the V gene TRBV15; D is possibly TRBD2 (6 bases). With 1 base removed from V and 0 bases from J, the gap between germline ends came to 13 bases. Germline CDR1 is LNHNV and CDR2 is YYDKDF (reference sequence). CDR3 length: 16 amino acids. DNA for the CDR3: TGTGCCACCAGCAGAGCCGGGGCTAGCGACTCCTACGAGCAGTACTTC. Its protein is CATSRAGASDSYEQYF.

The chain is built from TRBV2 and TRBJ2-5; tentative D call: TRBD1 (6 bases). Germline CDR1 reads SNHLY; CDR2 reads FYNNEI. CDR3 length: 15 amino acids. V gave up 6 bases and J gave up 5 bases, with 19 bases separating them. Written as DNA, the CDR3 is TGTGCCAGCAGCGCTAGCAGGGGTATGGCGGAGACCCAGTACTTC. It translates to CASSASRGMAETQYF.

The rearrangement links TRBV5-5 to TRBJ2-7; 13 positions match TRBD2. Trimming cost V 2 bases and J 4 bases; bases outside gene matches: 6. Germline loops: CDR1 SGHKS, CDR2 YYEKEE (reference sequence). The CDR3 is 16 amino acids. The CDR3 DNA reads TGTGCCAGCAGCTTAGGACTAGCGGGAGTTTGGTACGAGCAGTACTTC. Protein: CASSLGLAGVWYEQYF.

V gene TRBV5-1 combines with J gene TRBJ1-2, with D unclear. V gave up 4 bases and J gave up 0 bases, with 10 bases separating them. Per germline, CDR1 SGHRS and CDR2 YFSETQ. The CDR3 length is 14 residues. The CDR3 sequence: CASSPIPTNYGYTF. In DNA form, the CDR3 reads TGCGCCAGCAGCCCCATACCTACTAACTATGGCTACACCTTC.

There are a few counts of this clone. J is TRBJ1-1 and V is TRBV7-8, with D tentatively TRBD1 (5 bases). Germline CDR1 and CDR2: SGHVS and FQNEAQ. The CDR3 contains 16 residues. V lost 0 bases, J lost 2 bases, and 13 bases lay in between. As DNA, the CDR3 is TGTGCCAGCAGCTTAGCATCGACAGTGGGTAACACTGAAGCTTTCTTT. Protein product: CASSLASTVGNTEAFF.

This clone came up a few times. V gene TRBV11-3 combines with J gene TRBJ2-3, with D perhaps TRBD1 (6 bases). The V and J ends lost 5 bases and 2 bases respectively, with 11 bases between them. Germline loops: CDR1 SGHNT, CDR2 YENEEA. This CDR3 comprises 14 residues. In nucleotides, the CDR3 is TGTGCCAGCAGCCCCAGGGGAACCACAGATACGCAGTATTTT. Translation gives CASSPRGTTDTQYF.

CDR3 DNA: TGTGCCAGCAGCCAAGTTCCCCGGGACTTCTCCTACAATGAGCAGTTCTTC. Translated: CASSQVPRDFSYNEQFF. This rearrangement joins TRBV14 to TRBJ2-1, with TRBD2 as a possible D gene (6 bases). The CDR3 loop spans 17 amino acids. Looked up from germline, CDR1 is SGHDN and CDR2 is FVKESK. V lost 1 base to trimming and J lost 0 bases, with 13 bases between them. Drawing the rest from reference TRBV14 and TRBJ2-1, the complete variable domain is EAGVTQFPSHSVIEKGQTVTLRCDPISGHDNLYWYRRVMGKEIKFLLHFVKESKQDESGMPNNRFLAERTGGTYSTLKVQPAELEDSGVYFCASSQVPRDFSYNEQFFGPGTRLTVL.

The CDR3 bases are TGTGCCAGCAGTTTCCTACTAGCGCCCCCCCCGTGGAATGAGCAGTTCTTC. It encodes CASSFLLAPPPWNEQFF. V is TRBV6-2 or TRBV6-3 and J is TRBJ2-1; 7 bases are a match to TRBD2. V lost 4 bases, J lost 7 bases, and 16 bases stayed unmatched. CDR3 length equals 17 residues. CDR1 is MNHEY and CDR2 is SVGEGT in the germline V gene.

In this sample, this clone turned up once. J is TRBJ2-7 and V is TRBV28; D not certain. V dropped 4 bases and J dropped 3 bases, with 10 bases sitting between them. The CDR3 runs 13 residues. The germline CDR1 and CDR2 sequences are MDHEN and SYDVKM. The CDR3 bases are TGTGCCAGCAGTTATAAGCCTGGCTACGAGCAGTACTTC. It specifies CASSYKPGYEQYF.

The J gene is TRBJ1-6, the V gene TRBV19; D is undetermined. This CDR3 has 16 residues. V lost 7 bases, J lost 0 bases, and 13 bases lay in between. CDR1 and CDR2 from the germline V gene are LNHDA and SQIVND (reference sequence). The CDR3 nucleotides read TGTGCCAGTACTTTGGCAGCGAGCTCCTATAATTCACCCCTCCACTTT. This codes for CASTLAASSYNSPLHF. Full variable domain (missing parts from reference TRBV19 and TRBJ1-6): DGGITQSPKYLFRKEGQNVTLSCEQNLNHDAMYWYRQDPGQGLRLIYYSQIVNDFQKGDIAEGYSVSREKKESFPLTVTSAQKNPTAFYLCASTLAASSYNSPLHFGNGTRLTVT.

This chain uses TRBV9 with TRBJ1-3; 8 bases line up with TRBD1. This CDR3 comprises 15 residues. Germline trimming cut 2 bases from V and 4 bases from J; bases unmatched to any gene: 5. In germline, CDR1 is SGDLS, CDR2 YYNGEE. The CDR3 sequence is CASSVQGAWGNTIYF. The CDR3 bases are TGTGCCAGCAGCGTCCAGGGGGCGTGGGGAAACACCATATATTTT.

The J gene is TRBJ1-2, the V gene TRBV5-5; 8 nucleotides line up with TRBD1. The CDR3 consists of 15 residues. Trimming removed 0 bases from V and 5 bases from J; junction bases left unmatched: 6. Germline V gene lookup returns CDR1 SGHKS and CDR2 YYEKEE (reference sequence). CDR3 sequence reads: CASSLAGQGQYGYTF. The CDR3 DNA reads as TGTGCCAGCAGCTTGGCTGGACAGGGACAATATGGCTACACCTTC.